This TCR beta chain was recovered during a study of blood T cell repertoires in COVID-19. Study-level background: Some COVID-19 samples were acute and others convalescent; all came from the United States, Italy and Spain. The cDNA or gDNA used as material had been derived from T cells, B-cell-depleted T cells, or PBMCs.

The CDR3 is 16 amino acids. Germline V gene data show CDR1 as SGHAT and CDR2 as FQDESV (reference sequence). Trimming cost V 0 bases and J 1 base, with 13 bases left between them. In the original workflow: Quantification of nucleated cells was approximated via reference gene primer amplification. Repertoires were generated with immunoSEQ multiplex PCR, while TCRdb's copy carries only in-frame clones and drops some. That table is the source of V, J and clone size, and D and trimming were worked out from the DNA. The sample shows about 78,000 clones, around 88% of them seen only once. Sample: peripheral blood. The sequence came from a woman of 80 years or more with active or convalescent COVID-19. The chain combines TRBV11-1 with TRBJ2-7; tentative D call: TRBD1 (5 bases). The CDR3 region is CASSLAQSGHSYEQYF. CDR3 DNA sequence: TGTGCCAGCAGCTTAGCGCAATCAGGACATTCCTACGAGCAGTACTTC.